The next 25 T cell receptor beta chains were all read from a single sample in a study of blood T cell repertoires in COVID-19. The assay was immunoSEQ multiplex PCR, and TCRdb's table has in-frame clones only and misses some. The sample holds some 190,000 clones, more than 70% seen once. The sample comprised PBMCs or T cells enriched from blood (not recorded which). Source of these receptors: a man aged 35 to 55 with acute COVID-19.

The rearrangement links TRBV28 to TRBJ1-3, with D unresolved. Germline V gene data show CDR1 as MDHEN and CDR2 as SYDVKM. CDR3 length equals 14 residues. Trimming left V 7 bases short and J 2 bases short, with 12 bases between. CDR3 DNA sequence: TGTGCCAGCAACTCCAGGAATACTGGAAACACCATATATTTT. Its translation: CASNSRNTGNTIYF.

The J gene is TRBJ2-1, the V gene TRBV6-5, with a possible D match to TRBD2 (5 bases). V lost 6 bases to trimming and J lost 9 bases, with 6 bases between them. The CDR3 covers 10 residues. Germline V gene data show CDR1 as MNHEY and CDR2 as SVGAGI. In DNA, the CDR3 is TGTGCCAGCAGCGGGATTGAGCAGTTCTTC. This codes for CASSGIEQFF.

This chain joins TRBV7-2 and TRBJ2-3, with TRBD2 matching over 9 bases. The CDR3 runs 16 residues. J gave up 5 bases and V 0 bases, and 6 bases lay outside the gene matches. Germline CDR1 is SGHTA and CDR2 is FQGNSA. The CDR3: CASSLASGRVVDTQYF. The CDR3 DNA follows: TGTGCCAGCAGCTTAGCTAGCGGGAGAGTAGTAGATACGCAGTATTTT.

This clone appeared a single time. The gene calls are TRBV6-1 and TRBJ1-5; the match to TRBD1 covers 9 bases. This CDR3 is built from 15 residues. CDR1 and CDR2 (germline): MNHNS, SASEGT. After removal of 1 base from V and 7 bases from J, the junction contained 5 bases not matched to a gene. The CDR3 DNA reads TGTGCCAGCAGTGAAGAACAGGGGGCAGGGCAGCCCCAGCATTTT. Protein product: CASSEEQGAGQPQHF.

This chain uses TRBV19 with TRBJ2-3, with TRBD2 matching over 11 bases. The CDR3 has 16 amino acids. The J segment lost 2 bases and the V segment lost 6 bases, leaving 7 bases of the junction unmatched. Germline V gene sequence: CDR1 LNHDA, CDR2 SQIVND (reference sequence). CDR3 sequence (DNA): TGTGCCAGTAGGGATGGGACTAGCGGAATCACAGATACGCAGTATTTT. Amino acid sequence: CASRDGTSGITDTQYF.

This chain uses TRBV5-4 with TRBJ1-2; D remains unclear. CDR3 length: 16 amino acids. Germline CDR1 reads SGHNT; CDR2 reads YYREEE (reference sequence). V lost 0 bases to trimming and J lost 4 bases, with 16 bases between them. The CDR3 region is CASSLGGYKLSYGYTF. DNA of the CDR3: TGTGCCAGCAGCTTGGGAGGGTACAAGCTGAGCTATGGCTACACCTTC.

The chain joins TRBV5-1 to TRBJ1-1, with 7 bases lining up with TRBD1. This CDR3 comprises 16 residues. Germline CDR1 is SGHRS and CDR2 is YFSETQ. V dropped 4 bases and J dropped 6; count of bases not matched to a gene: 15. The CDR3 DNA sequence: TGCGCCAGCAGCGGAAACCGACAGGGAATGGGGTCTGAAGCTTTCTTT. This translates into CASSGNRQGMGSEAFF.

The gene calls are TRBV6-5 and TRBJ2-7; D not resolved. V lost 7 bases, J lost 5 bases, and 18 bases lay in between. Per the germline V gene, CDR1 is MNHEY and CDR2 is SVGAGI. The CDR3 sequence is 14 residues long. For the CDR3, the DNA is TGTGCCAGCACGGTGGCCGGGTTGAGGAACGAGCAGTACTTC. Its translation: CASTVAGLRNEQYF.

The chain combines TRBV5-6 with TRBJ2-1, with no clear D. Germline CDR1 and CDR2: SGHDT and YYEEEE. V was trimmed by 2 bases and J by 12 bases, leaving 15 bases between them. The CDR3 covers 13 residues. This CDR3 is CASSFRIGRGQFF. DNA for the CDR3: TGTGCCAGCAGCTTCCGCATTGGGCGTGGGCAGTTCTTC.

J is TRBJ2-4 and V is TRBV19, with 7 bases that match TRBD2. V was pared by 3 bases and J by 5 bases, with 4 bases of the junction left unmatched. CDR3 size: 14 residues. The germline CDR1 and CDR2 sequences are LNHDA and SQIVND (reference sequence). In DNA form, the CDR3 reads TGTGCCAGTAGTATGGGCGGGAGTCAAAACATTCAGTACTTC. Its protein product is CASSMGGSQNIQYF.

The V gene is TRBV30, the J gene TRBJ2-7; tentative D call: TRBD1 (5 bases). Deletions cut 3 bases from V and 3 bases from J, with 18 bases between. CDR1 is GTSNPN, CDR2 SVGIG, per germline (reference sequence). The CDR3 contains 15 residues. In DNA, the CDR3 is TGTGCCTGGAGCCGGTCGCAGGGCCTGTTCTACGAGCAGTACTTC. Translation: CAWSRSQGLFYEQYF.

The V call is TRBV3-1 (or the pseudogene TRBV3-2), the J call TRBJ2-5; 9 bases are a match to TRBD2. Germline lookup yields CDR1 LGHDT and CDR2 YNNKEL (reference sequence). CDR3 length: 19 amino acids. V lost 1 base and J lost 2; bases outside the gene matches: 14. CDR3 amino acids: CASSQGAMGIAGEQETQYF. In DNA, the CDR3 is TGTGCCAGCAGCCAAGGAGCTATGGGGATAGCGGGAGAACAAGAGACCCAGTACTTC.

The rearrangement uses TRBV10-3 and TRBJ2-7; perhaps TRBD1 as D (6 bases). Germline V gene data show CDR1 as ENHRY and CDR2 as SYGVKD. This CDR3 has 12 residues. CDR3 DNA: TGTATGTTTCTAGAGGGGGAGTACGAGCAGTACTTC. Translated: CMFLEGEYEQYF.

CDR3 amino acids: CASLPESLLAGVNEQYF. The CDR3 coding sequence is TGTGCCAGCCTTCCCGAAAGCCTTCTAGCGGGAGTCAACGAGCAGTACTTC. The rearrangement uses TRBV7-2 and TRBJ2-7, with 10 bases that match TRBD2. V was clipped by 8 bases and J by 5 bases; unmatched bases: 18. From germline, CDR1 is SGHTA and CDR2 FQGNSA. This CDR3 spans 17 amino acids.

This chain links TRBV27 with TRBJ2-7, with D tentatively TRBD2 (6 bases). The V gene's germline CDR1 is MNHEY and CDR2 SMNVEV (reference sequence). V was cut by 6 bases and J by 6 bases, with 27 bases left in between. The CDR3 has 17 residues. CDR3 protein: CASSLRRGGSTVGEQYF. CDR3 sequence (DNA): TGTGCCAGCAGCCTCCGGCGGGGCGGATCAACAGTGGGCGAGCAGTACTTC.

This chain uses TRBV30 with TRBJ1-4, with TRBD1 matching over 7 bases. J lost 5 bases, V lost 4 bases, and 13 bases had no gene match. CDR1 and CDR2 from the germline V gene are GTSNPN and SVGIG (reference sequence). The CDR3 has 16 amino acids. CDR3 DNA sequence: TGTGCCTGGACTATAGGAGGGGCAGGGGGGAATGAAAAACTGTTTTTT. It codes for CAWTIGGAGGNEKLFF.

CDR3 residues: CASSFTSGTYEQYF. In DNA, the CDR3 is TGTGCCAGCAGCTTCACTAGCGGGACGTACGAGCAGTACTTC. The V call is TRBV5-5, the J call TRBJ2-7; 10 positions match TRBD2. Germline V lookup: CDR1 SGHKS, CDR2 YYEKEE (reference sequence). The CDR3 is made up of 14 amino acids. With 2 bases clipped from V and 4 bases from J, the junction kept 3 bases outside the gene matches.

This clone appeared many times. The gene calls are TRBV18 and TRBJ1-5; D is uncertain. This CDR3 is built from 15 residues. The germline gives CDR1 KGHSH, CDR2 LQKENI. V lost 8 bases, J lost 2 bases, and 16 bases lay in between. CDR3 nucleotides: TGTGCCAGCCGATACGGAAGGGAGGGCAATCAGCCCCAGCATTTT. Protein product: CASRYGREGNQPQHF.

This chain connects TRBV28 to TRBJ1-2; D remains unclear. Germline-derived CDR1 and CDR2 are MDHEN and SYDVKM. V lost 7 bases to trimming and J lost 4 bases, with 13 bases between them. The CDR3 length is 13 residues. Here the CDR3 DNA reads TGTGCCAGCACCAGGTACACTTCCTATGGCTACACCTTC. The encoded protein is CASTRYTSYGYTF.

This chain links TRBV5-5 with TRBJ2-5; possibly TRBD1 for D (6 bases). Germline CDR1 and CDR2: SGHKS and YYEKEE (reference sequence). V dropped 3 bases and J dropped 2 bases, with 14 bases sitting between them. The CDR3 extends over 15 amino acids. The CDR3 region is CASSSPGHLQETQYF. The CDR3 bases are TGTGCCAGCAGCTCGCCGGGACACCTTCAAGAGACCCAGTACTTC.

This clone was seen a handful of times. J is TRBJ2-3 and V is TRBV11-2, with 8 positions matching TRBD2. From germline, CDR1 is SGHAT and CDR2 FQNNGV. The CDR3 runs to 14 residues. V lost 4 bases, J lost 4 bases, and 4 bases stayed unmatched. This chain's CDR3 is CASSSVGGADTQYF. For the CDR3, the DNA is TGTGCCAGCAGCTCGGTCGGGGGGGCAGATACGCAGTATTTT.

The chain is built from TRBV28 and TRBJ2-7; unclear D gene. Per the germline V gene, CDR1 is MDHEN and CDR2 is SYDVKM. There are 12 residues in the CDR3. The V end was cut by 5 bases, the J end by 3 bases, with 8 bases between. CDR3 nucleotides: TGTGCCAGCAGTCCCCCGTTCTACGAGCAGTACTTC. It specifies CASSPPFYEQYF.

The sample holds one count of this clone. The rearrangement links TRBV7-7 to TRBJ1-2, with D unclear. The CDR3 runs to 12 residues. The V gene's germline CDR1 is SSHAT and CDR2 FNYEAQ (reference sequence). The CDR3, as DNA: TGTGCGCGGGGTGCCCTCTTAGAAGGCTACACCTTC. Its protein product is CARGALLEGYTF.

CDR3 bases: TGTGCCAGCAGCTTATCCGGGACTCGGAGATACAATGAGCAGTTCTTC. It translates to CASSLSGTRRYNEQFF. The rearrangement joins TRBV9 to TRBJ2-1; D may be TRBD2 (6 bases). V gave up 4 bases and J gave up 4 bases, with 18 bases separating them. The CDR3 is 16 residues long. Germline assignment: CDR1 SGDLS and CDR2 YYNGEE.

This chain links TRBV29-1 with TRBJ1-3; D may be TRBD1 (6 bases). The length of the CDR3 is 12 residues. Germline values: CDR1 SQVTM, CDR2 ANQGSEA. V was pared by 7 bases and J by 3 bases, with 10 bases between. CDR3 DNA sequence: TGCAGCGGCAGGGGCTTTGGAAACACCATATATTTT. As protein: CSGRGFGNTIYF.